These 27 T cell receptor beta chains were sequenced from one sample in a study of CD8 T cells in Susac syndrome. With random hexamers, reverse transcription was performed on about 0.5 to 1 ug of RNA. TCRdb re-called the immunoSEQ multiplex PCR reads with MiXCR, one entry per CDR3 protein. The table lists approximately 150,000 distinct CDR3 sequences, around 90% of them singletons. The sample was CD4+ T cells from PBMCs. The receptor source for this set is a human donor in good health.

The CDR3 DNA reads TGTGCCAGCAACTACCTCCAGGGGATGGGCAATCAGCCCCAGCATTTT. It encodes CASNYLQGMGNQPQHF. The chain carries TRBV28 and TRBJ1-5; possibly TRBD1 for D (6 bases). The germline V gene has CDR1 MDHEN and CDR2 SYDVKM. The CDR3 totals 16 residues. The V gene lost 7 bases and the J gene lost 2 bases, with 18 bases spanning the gap.

The V call is TRBV7-2, the J call TRBJ2-7; D not resolved. The CDR3 has 15 amino acids. Deletions cut 2 bases from V and 0 bases from J, with 11 bases between. Germline-derived CDR1 and CDR2 are SGHTA and FQGNSA. The CDR3 region is CASSLRWPGSYEQYF. The CDR3 DNA follows: TGTGCCAGCAGCTTAAGGTGGCCAGGCTCCTACGAGCAGTACTTC.

The chain links TRBV2 to TRBJ2-1, with 13 nucleotides matching TRBD2. V gave up 6 bases and J gave up 6 bases; unmatched junction bases: 11. This CDR3 has 17 residues. The germline CDR1 and CDR2 sequences are SNHLY and FYNNEI. The CDR3 protein is CASRTSGGVPGANEQFF. The DNA for the CDR3 is TGTGCCAGCAGAACTAGCGGGGGGGTACCAGGGGCCAATGAGCAGTTCTTC. Together with reference TRBV2 and TRBJ2-1, the CDR3 gives the full variable domain: EPEVTQTPSHQVTQMGQEVILRCVPISNHLYFYWYRQILGQKVEFLVSFYNNEISEKSEIFDDQFSVERPDGSNFTLKIRSTKLEDSAMYFCASRTSGGVPGANEQFFGPGTRLTVL.

The chain combines TRBV28 with TRBJ2-5, with no clear D. Looked up from germline, CDR1 is MDHEN and CDR2 is SYDVKM. The CDR3 loop spans 11 amino acids. V gave up 4 bases and J gave up 10 bases, with 10 bases separating them. The CDR3: CASSSDRDQYF. The CDR3 region has the DNA TGTGCCAGCAGTTCTGACCGAGACCAGTACTTC.

V and J are TRBV30 and TRBJ2-7, with D possibly matching TRBD2 (6 bases). V lost 3 bases to trimming and J lost 0 bases, with 15 bases between them. The germline V gene has CDR1 GTSNPN and CDR2 SVGIG (reference sequence). CDR3 length: 15 residues. The CDR3, as DNA: TGTGCCTGGAGCGGGCCGCCCGGGAGCTCCTACGAGCAGTACTTC. Encoded protein: CAWSGPPGSSYEQYF.

In DNA form, the CDR3 reads TGTGCCAGCAGCTTGTGGGGGACATCCTACGAGCAGTACTTC. Amino acids: CASSLWGTSYEQYF. The genes are TRBV7-9 and TRBJ2-7, with D possibly being TRBD1 (6 bases). The CDR3 is 14 amino acids. Trimming left V 3 bases short and J 1 base short, with 10 bases between. From germline, CDR1 is SEHNR and CDR2 FQNEAQ (reference sequence).

The V and J genes are TRBV18 and TRBJ2-2; D may be TRBD1 or TRBD2 (5 bases each). Trimming took off 1 base at V and 2 bases at J, with 11 bases between the two ends. CDR1 KGHSH and CDR2 LQKENI come from the germline V gene. The CDR3 loop spans 16 amino acids. The CDR3 sequence is CASSPRRGVNTGELFF. In nucleotides, the CDR3 is TGTGCCAGCTCACCACGCCGAGGGGTAAACACCGGGGAGCTGTTTTTT.

V usage is TRBV6-2 or TRBV6-3 and J usage is TRBJ1-6, with 8 bases fitting TRBD1. This CDR3 has 14 amino acids. The V and J ends lost 5 bases and 9 bases, in that order; junction bases with no gene match: 6. From germline, CDR1 is MNHEY and CDR2 SVGEGT. The CDR3 loop is CASSPQDRVSPLHF. The CDR3 DNA reads as TGTGCCAGCAGTCCGCAGGACAGGGTTTCACCCCTCCACTTT.

V gene TRBV19 combines with J gene TRBJ2-2; possible D gene TRBD1, 5 bases. Germline CDR1 LNHDA, CDR2 SQIVND (reference sequence). Deletions cut 4 bases from V and 6 bases from J, with 18 bases between. The CDR3 runs 16 residues. The CDR3 bases are TGTGCCAGTAGTACCCCGGGCAAAGGGGTGGCCGGGGAGCTGTTTTTT. It specifies CASSTPGKGVAGELFF.

The sample holds one count of this clonotype. The genes are TRBV4-1 and TRBJ2-1, with D tentatively TRBD2 (6 bases). The CDR3 has 14 residues. Germline lookup yields CDR1 MGHRA and CDR2 YSYEKL. V shed 4 bases and J shed 6 bases, with 13 bases lying between them. CDR3 coding DNA: TGCGCCAGCAGCCTAGGGACTGGCATCAATGAGCAGTTCTTC. It yields the protein CASSLGTGINEQFF.

The chain couples TRBV6-2 or TRBV6-3 to TRBJ1-1, with unresolved D. V was clipped by 2 bases and J by 4 bases, with 8 bases between them. The CDR3 has 13 amino acids. CDR1 and CDR2 from the germline V gene are MNHEY and SVGEGT. CDR3 in amino acids: CASSYPLTTEAFF. CDR3 nucleotides: TGTGCCAGCAGTTACCCTCTCACCACTGAAGCTTTCTTT.

This clonotype was found once. The chain couples TRBV10-3 to TRBJ2-5, with D perhaps TRBD1 (6 bases). The V gene lost 6 bases and the J gene lost 3 bases, with 11 bases spanning the gap. The CDR3 contains 13 residues. Germline V gives CDR1 ENHRY, CDR2 SYGVKD. CDR3 residues: CAIRAGVEETQYF. The CDR3 DNA reads TGTGCCATCAGGGCAGGGGTAGAAGAGACCCAGTACTTC.

The V call is TRBV4-1, the J call TRBJ2-1; 11 nucleotides agree with TRBD2. The CDR3 spans 17 residues. Looked up from germline, CDR1 is MGHRA and CDR2 is YSYEKL. V gave up 0 bases and J gave up 6 bases; unmatched junction bases: 7. The CDR3 DNA is TGCGCCAGCAGCCAAGATGGTAGTCTAGCGGGAGGCAATGAGCAGTTCTTC. It codes for CASSQDGSLAGGNEQFF.

V usage is TRBV6-1 and J usage is TRBJ2-1; 13 nucleotides match TRBD2. From germline, CDR1 is MNHNS and CDR2 SASEGT. The ends lost 8 bases at V and 5 bases at J; junction bases unmatched: 12. The CDR3 length is 17 residues. Here the CDR3 reads CASRLAGGRNDHNEQFF. The CDR3 DNA sequence: TGTGCCAGCCGACTAGCGGGGGGAAGAAACGACCACAATGAGCAGTTCTTC.

The rearrangement joins TRBV12-3 or TRBV12-4 to TRBJ2-1, with 7 bases that match TRBD1. The CDR3 runs 14 residues. The J segment lost 5 bases and the V segment lost 6 bases, leaving 7 bases of the junction unmatched. CDR3 amino acids: CASSPGTANNEQFF. The CDR3 bases are TGTGCCAGCAGCCCCGGGACAGCGAACAATGAGCAGTTCTTC.

This chain links TRBV11-2 with TRBJ1-6, with TRBD1 matching over 11 bases. Germline V gives CDR1 SGHAT, CDR2 FQNNGV. This CDR3 spans 18 amino acids. With V trimmed by 5 bases and J by 0 bases, 6 bases remained unmatched. The CDR3 nucleotides read TGTGCCAGCAGCCGGACCGGGACAGGGGGCTCCTATAATTCACCCCTCCACTTT. Protein product: CASSRTGTGGSYNSPLHF.

V usage is TRBV5-1 and J usage is TRBJ2-1; tentative D call: TRBD2 (6 bases). The CDR3 has 14 amino acids. The V end lost 5 bases, the J end lost 8 bases, and 17 bases lay between the germline ends. Germline CDR1 reads SGHRS; CDR2 reads YFSETQ. The DNA for the CDR3 is TGCGCCAGCAGTCGCGGGGCGGCGGGCGATGAGCAGTTCTTC. Residues: CASSRGAAGDEQFF.

V and J are TRBV4-1 and TRBJ2-7, with D tentatively TRBD1 (6 bases). The CDR3 is made up of 15 amino acids. The V end was cut by 1 base, the J end by 7 bases, with 17 bases between. Per germline, CDR1 MGHRA and CDR2 YSYEKL. The CDR3, as DNA: TGCGCCAGCAGCCAAGTGCTTTCCGGGACACGAGAGCAGTACTTC. This translates into CASSQVLSGTREQYF.

V and J are TRBV5-1 and TRBJ2-1; TRBD2 agrees at 9 bases. CDR1 is SGHRS and CDR2 is YFSETQ in the germline V gene. This CDR3 comprises 16 residues. Unmatched junction bases numbered 6, after V lost 1 base and J lost 4 bases. The CDR3 region has the DNA TGCGCCAGCAGCTTGAGGGCTAGCGGGGTTTACAATGAGCAGTTCTTC. It yields the protein CASSLRASGVYNEQFF.

The DNA of the CDR3 is TGTGCCAGCATCGAAGATGGGGATACGCAGTATTTT. Its translation is CASIEDGDTQYF. The genes are TRBV2 and TRBJ2-3; D gene ambiguous. The CDR3 runs 12 residues. The V gene's germline CDR1 is SNHLY and CDR2 FYNNEI. The V gene lost 7 bases and the J gene lost 6 bases, with 11 bases spanning the gap.

This sequence joins TRBV6-5 and TRBJ2-1; 8 positions agree with TRBD2. V dropped 6 bases and J dropped 2; count of bases not matched to a gene: 6. This CDR3 comprises 15 residues. Germline CDR1 reads MNHEY; CDR2 reads SVGAGI. CDR3 region: CASRPGLVAYNEQFF. The CDR3 DNA reads TGTGCCAGCAGGCCGGGACTAGTTGCCTACAATGAGCAGTTCTTC.

This chain joins TRBV28 and TRBJ1-2; D possibly corresponds to TRBD1 (5 bases). This CDR3 has 14 amino acids. Trimming removed 1 base at V and 4 bases at J, with 10 bases between. Germline V lookup: CDR1 MDHEN, CDR2 SYDVKM. CDR3 DNA sequence: TGTGCCAGCAGTTTATCAGGGTTTGGCTATGGCTACACCTTC. This sequence encodes CASSLSGFGYGYTF.

J is TRBJ2-1 and V is TRBV10-3; 15 nucleotides line up with TRBD2. The J segment lost 8 bases and the V segment lost 2 bases, leaving 1 base of the junction unmatched. CDR3 size: 15 residues. CDR1 ENHRY and CDR2 SYGVKD come from the germline V gene. The CDR3 loop reads CAISEGLAGGDEQFF. The CDR3 DNA follows: TGTGCCATCAGTGAGGGACTAGCGGGAGGGGATGAGCAGTTCTTC.

This clonotype has a single count. The chain has TRBV6-1 and TRBJ2-7; TRBD2 agrees at 9 bases. J was trimmed by 7 bases and V by 4 bases; bases with no gene match: 2. Per germline, CDR1 MNHNS and CDR2 SASEGT. The CDR3 length is 12 residues. The CDR3 region is CASSVTSGEQYF. In DNA form, the CDR3 reads TGTGCCAGCAGTGTGACTAGCGGTGAGCAGTACTTC.

This sequence joins TRBV6-5 and TRBJ1-2; TRBD1 matches 7 bases. V shed 4 bases and J 6 bases; nucleotides not matched to a gene: 8. There are 14 residues in the CDR3. Germline V gene lookup returns CDR1 MNHEY and CDR2 SVGAGI. As DNA, the CDR3 is TGTGCCAGCAGTTCGATCGACAGGGCCGATGGCTACACCTTC. It specifies CASSSIDRADGYTF.

The CDR3 region is CASSLGEGAKNIQYF. In DNA, the CDR3 is TGTGCCAGCAGCTTAGGAGAAGGGGCCAAAAACATTCAGTACTTC. This chain links TRBV7-9 with TRBJ2-4; no reliable D call. The V end was cut by 1 base, the J end by 1 base, with 8 bases between. The CDR3 covers 15 residues. CDR1 is SEHNR, CDR2 FQNEAQ, per germline (reference sequence). Based on the CDR3 plus reference TRBV7-9 and TRBJ2-4, the full variable domain is DTGVSQNPRHKITKRGQNVTFRCDPISEHNRLYWYRQTLGQGPEFLTYFQNEAQLEKSRLLSDRFSAERPKGSFSTLEIQRTEQGDSAMYLCASSLGEGAKNIQYFGAGTRLSVL.

This chain connects TRBV20-1 to TRBJ1-5, with D possibly being TRBD1 (6 bases). Trimming left V 0 bases short and J 4 bases short, with 10 bases between. The CDR3 is 14 residues long. Germline CDR1 reads DFQATT; CDR2 reads SNEGSKA (reference sequence). The CDR3 nucleotides read TGCAGTGCTAGAGACGCACAGGGTAATCAGCCCCAGCATTTT. This sequence encodes CSARDAQGNQPQHF.